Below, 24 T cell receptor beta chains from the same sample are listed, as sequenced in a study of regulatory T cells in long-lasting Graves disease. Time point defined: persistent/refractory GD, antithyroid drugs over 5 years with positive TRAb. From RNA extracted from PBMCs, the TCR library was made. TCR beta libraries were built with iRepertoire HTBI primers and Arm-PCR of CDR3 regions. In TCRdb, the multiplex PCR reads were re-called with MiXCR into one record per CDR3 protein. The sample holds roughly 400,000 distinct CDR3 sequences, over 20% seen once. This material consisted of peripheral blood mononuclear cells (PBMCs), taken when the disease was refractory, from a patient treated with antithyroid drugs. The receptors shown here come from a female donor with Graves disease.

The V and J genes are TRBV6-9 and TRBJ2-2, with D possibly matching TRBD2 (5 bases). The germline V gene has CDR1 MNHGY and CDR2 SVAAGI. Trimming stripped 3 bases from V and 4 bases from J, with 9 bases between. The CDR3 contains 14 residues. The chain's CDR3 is CASSYQGGTGELFF. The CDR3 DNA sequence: TGTGCCAGCAGTTACCAAGGAGGCACCGGGGAGCTGTTTTTT.

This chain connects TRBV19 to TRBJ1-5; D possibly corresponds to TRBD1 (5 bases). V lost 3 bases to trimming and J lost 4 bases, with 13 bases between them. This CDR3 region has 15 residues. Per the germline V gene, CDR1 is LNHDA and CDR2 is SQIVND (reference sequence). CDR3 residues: CASSMSGSGNQPQHF. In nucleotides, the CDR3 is TGTGCCAGTAGTATGTCAGGGAGCGGTAATCAGCCCCAGCATTTT.

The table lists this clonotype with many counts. CDR3 sequence: CASRSLGQGTNQPQHF. The CDR3 nucleotides are TGTGCCAGCAGGTCGCTCGGACAGGGGACAAATCAGCCCCAGCATTTT. The rearrangement joins TRBV6-1 to TRBJ1-5; 9 nucleotides match TRBD1. This CDR3 spans 16 amino acids. With V trimmed by 6 bases and J by 4 bases, 10 bases remained unmatched. CDR1 and CDR2 (germline): MNHNS, SASEGT.

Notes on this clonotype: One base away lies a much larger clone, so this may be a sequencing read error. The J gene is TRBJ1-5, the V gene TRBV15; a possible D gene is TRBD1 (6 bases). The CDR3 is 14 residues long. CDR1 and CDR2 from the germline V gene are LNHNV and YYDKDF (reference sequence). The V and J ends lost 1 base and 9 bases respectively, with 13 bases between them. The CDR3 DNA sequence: TGTGCCACCAGCAGAGGACAGGTCCGAGGGCCCCAGCATTTT. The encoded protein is CATSRGQVRGPQHF.

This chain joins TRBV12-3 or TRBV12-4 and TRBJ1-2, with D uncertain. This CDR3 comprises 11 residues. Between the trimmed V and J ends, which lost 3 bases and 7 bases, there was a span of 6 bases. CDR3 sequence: CASSFQRGYTF. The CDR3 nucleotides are TGTGCCAGCAGTTTTCAGCGTGGCTACACCTTC.

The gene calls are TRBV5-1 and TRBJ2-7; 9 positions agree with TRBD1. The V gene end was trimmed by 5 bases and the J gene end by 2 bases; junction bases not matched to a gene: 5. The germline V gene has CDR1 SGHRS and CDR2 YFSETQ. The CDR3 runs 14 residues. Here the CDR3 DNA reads TGCGCCAGCAGTACCCGGGACAGGGCCTACGAGCAGTACTTC. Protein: CASSTRDRAYEQYF.

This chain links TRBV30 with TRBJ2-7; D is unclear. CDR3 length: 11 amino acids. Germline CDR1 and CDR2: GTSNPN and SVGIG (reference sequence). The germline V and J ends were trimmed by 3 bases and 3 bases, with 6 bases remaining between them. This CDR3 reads CAWSGNYEQYF. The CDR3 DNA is TGTGCCTGGAGCGGAAACTACGAGCAGTACTTC.

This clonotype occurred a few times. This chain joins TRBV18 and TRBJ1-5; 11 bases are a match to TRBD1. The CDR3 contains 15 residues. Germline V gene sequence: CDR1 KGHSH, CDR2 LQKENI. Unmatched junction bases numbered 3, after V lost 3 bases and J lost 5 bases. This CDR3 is CASSPGTGGDQPQHF. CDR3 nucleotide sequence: TGTGCCAGCTCACCCGGGACAGGGGGGGATCAGCCCCAGCATTTT.

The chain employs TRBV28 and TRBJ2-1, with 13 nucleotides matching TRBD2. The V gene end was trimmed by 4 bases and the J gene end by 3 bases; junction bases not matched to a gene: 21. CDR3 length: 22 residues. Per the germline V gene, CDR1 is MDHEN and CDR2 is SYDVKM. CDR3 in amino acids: CASSSRPGGLAGSNRIYNEQFF. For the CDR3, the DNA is TGTGCCAGCAGTTCCCGACCGGGGGGACTAGCGGGATCCAATAGGATCTACAATGAGCAGTTCTTC.

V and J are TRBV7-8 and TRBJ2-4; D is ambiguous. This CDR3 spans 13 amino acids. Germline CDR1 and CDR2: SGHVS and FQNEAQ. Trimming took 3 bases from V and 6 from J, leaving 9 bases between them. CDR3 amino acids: CASSFDDGNIQYF. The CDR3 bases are TGTGCCAGCAGCTTTGACGACGGAAACATTCAGTACTTC.

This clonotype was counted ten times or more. The CDR3 sequence is CASSFRQGASDQPQHF. The CDR3, as DNA: TGTGCCAGCAGTTTCCGACAGGGGGCTTCGGATCAGCCCCAGCATTTT. The chain couples TRBV6-5 to TRBJ1-5, with 10 bases fitting TRBD1. Trimming at V came to 4 bases and at J to 5 bases, leaving 8 bases not matched to a gene. The germline V gene has CDR1 MNHEY and CDR2 SVGAGI. The CDR3 has 16 amino acids.

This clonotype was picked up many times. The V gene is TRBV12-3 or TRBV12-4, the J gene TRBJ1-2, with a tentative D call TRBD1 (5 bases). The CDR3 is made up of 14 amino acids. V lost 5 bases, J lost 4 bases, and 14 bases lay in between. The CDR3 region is CASSTNRDSYGYTF. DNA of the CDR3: TGTGCCAGCAGTACCAATCGGGACTCCTATGGCTACACCTTC.

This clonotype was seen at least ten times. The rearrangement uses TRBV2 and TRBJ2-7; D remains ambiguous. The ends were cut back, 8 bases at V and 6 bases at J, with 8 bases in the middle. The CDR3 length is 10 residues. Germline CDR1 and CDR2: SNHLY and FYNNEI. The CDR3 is CASLGSEQYF. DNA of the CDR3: TGTGCCAGCTTAGGGTCCGAGCAGTACTTC.

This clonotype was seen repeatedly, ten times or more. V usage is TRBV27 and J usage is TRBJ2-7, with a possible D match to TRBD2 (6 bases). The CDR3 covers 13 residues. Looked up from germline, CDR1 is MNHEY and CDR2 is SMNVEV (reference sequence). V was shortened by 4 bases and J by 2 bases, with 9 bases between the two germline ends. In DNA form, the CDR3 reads TGTGCCAGCAGTTGGCGGGGTGCCTACGAGCAGTACTTC. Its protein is CASSWRGAYEQYF.

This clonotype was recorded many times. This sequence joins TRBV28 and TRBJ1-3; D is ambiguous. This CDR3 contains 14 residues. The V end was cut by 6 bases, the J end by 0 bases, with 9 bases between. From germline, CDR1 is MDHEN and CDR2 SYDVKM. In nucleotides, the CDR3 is TGTGCCAGCAGGCCGGCTGGCTCTGGAAACACCATATATTTT. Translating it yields CASRPAGSGNTIYF.

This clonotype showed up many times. Here the CDR3 reads CAISESRGLQEQYF. The CDR3 DNA follows: TGTGCCATCAGTGAGAGTAGGGGACTGCAAGAGCAGTACTTC. This chain joins TRBV10-3 and TRBJ2-7, with a possible D match to TRBD2 (6 bases). The CDR3 totals 14 residues. V lost 2 bases, J lost 7 bases, and 15 bases lay in between. The germline CDR1 and CDR2 sequences are ENHRY and SYGVKD.

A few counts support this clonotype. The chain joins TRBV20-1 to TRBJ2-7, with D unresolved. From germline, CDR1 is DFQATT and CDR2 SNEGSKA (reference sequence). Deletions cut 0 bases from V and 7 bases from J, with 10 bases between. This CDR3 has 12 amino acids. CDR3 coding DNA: TGCAGTGCTAGAGATGAGGCGGCGGAGCAGTACTTC. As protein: CSARDEAAEQYF.

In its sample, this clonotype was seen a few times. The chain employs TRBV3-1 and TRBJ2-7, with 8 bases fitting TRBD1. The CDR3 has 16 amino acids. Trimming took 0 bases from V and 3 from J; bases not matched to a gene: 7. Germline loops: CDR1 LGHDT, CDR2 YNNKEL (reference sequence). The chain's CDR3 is CASSQDDMGQVYEQYF. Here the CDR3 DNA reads TGTGCCAGCAGCCAAGATGACATGGGACAGGTCTACGAGCAGTACTTC.

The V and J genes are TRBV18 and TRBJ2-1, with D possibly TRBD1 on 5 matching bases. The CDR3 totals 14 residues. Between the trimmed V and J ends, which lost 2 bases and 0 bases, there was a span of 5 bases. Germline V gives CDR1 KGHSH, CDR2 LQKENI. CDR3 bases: TGTGCCAGCTCACCAACAGGCTCCTACAATGAGCAGTTCTTC. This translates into CASSPTGSYNEQFF.

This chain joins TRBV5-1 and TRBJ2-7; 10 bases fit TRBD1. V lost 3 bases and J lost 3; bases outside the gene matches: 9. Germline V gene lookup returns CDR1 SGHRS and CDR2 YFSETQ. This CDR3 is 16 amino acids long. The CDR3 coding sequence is TGCGCCAGCAGCTCCTCCACCGGGACAGGGGACTACGAGCAGTACTTC. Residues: CASSSSTGTGDYEQYF.

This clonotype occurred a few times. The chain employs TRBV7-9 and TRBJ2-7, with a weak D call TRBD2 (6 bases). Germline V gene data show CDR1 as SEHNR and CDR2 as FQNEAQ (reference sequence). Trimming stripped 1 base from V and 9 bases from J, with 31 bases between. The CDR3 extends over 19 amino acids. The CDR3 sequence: CASSLEPGVRLKSYEGQYF. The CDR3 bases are TGTGCCAGCAGCTTAGAACCGGGAGTACGCCTTAAGTCATACGAGGGGCAGTACTTC.

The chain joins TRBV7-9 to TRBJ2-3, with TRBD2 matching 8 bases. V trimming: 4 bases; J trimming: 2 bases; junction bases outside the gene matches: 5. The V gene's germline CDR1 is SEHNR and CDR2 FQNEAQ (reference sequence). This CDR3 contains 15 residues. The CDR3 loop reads CASSWAGLVTDTQYF. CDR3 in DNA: TGTGCCAGCAGCTGGGCGGGACTAGTCACAGATACGCAGTATTTT.

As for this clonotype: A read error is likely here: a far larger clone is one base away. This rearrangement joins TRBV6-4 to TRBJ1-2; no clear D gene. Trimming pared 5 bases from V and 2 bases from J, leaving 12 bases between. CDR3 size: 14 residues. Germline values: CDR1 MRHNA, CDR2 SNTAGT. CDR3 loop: CASSHSIPNYGYTF. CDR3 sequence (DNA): TGTGCCAGCAGTCATTCGATCCCCAACTATGGCTACACCTTC.

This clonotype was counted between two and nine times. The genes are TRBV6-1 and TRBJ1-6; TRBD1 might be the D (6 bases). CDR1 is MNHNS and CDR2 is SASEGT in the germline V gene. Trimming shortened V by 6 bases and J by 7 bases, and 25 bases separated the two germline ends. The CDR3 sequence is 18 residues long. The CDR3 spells CASRLSTGFGDPNSPLHF. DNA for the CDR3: TGTGCCAGCAGATTAAGTACAGGGTTTGGGGACCCGAATTCACCCCTCCACTTT.